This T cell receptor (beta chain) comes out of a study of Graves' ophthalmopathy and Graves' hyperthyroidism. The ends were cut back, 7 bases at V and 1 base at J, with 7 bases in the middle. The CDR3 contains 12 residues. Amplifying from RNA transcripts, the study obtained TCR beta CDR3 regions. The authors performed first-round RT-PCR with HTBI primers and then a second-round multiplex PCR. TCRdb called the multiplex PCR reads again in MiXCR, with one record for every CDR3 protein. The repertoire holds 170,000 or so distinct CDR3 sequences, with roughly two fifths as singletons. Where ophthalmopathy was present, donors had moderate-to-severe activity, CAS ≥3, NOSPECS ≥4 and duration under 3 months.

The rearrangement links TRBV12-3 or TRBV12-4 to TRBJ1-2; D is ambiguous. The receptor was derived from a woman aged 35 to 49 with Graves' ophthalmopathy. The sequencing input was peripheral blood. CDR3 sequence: CASKQSNYGYTF. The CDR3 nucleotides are TGTGCCAGCAAACAGAGTAACTATGGCTACACCTTC.